This TCR beta chain was profiled in a study of early T cells in non-severe SARS-CoV-2 infection. This clonotype was counted ten times or more. The CDR3 spans 14 residues. Trimming at V came to 6 bases and at J to 4 bases, leaving 3 bases not matched to a gene. Germline CDR1 and CDR2: SNHLY and FYNNEI. TCRdb itself ran the 5' RACE reads through MiXCR, one entry per CDR3 protein. The sample has 50,000 to 85,000 distinct CDR3 sequences; roughly 9.1% are singletons. The chain is built from TRBV2 and TRBJ2-1, with 10 bases that match TRBD2. The clonotype comes from an adult who was a healthcare worker with PCR-confirmed SARS-CoV-2 infection or an uninfected control (not recorded which). The specimen was whole blood. CDR3 residues: CASRLAGPYNEQFF. As DNA, the CDR3 is TGTGCCAGCAGACTAGCGGGACCATACAATGAGCAGTTCTTC.